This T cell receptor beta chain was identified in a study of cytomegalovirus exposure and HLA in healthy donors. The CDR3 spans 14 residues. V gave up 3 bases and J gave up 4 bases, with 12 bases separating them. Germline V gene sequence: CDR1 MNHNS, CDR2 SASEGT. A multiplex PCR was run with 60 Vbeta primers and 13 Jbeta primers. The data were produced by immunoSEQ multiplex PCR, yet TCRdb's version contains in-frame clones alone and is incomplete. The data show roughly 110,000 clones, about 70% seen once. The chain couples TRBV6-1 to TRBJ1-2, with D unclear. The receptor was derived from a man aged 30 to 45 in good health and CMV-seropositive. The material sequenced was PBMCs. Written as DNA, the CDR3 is TGTGCCAGCAGTGAGTCGGTAACGAGCTATGGCTACACCTTC. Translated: CASSESVTSYGYTF.